These T cell receptor beta chains were read from a single sample in a study of blood T cell repertoires in COVID-19. Sequencing used immunoSEQ multiplex PCR; TCRdb keeps in-frame clones, though not all of them. The sample includes 150,000 to 200,000 clones, about 88% seen only once; the top ten take roughly 0.53%. Sequenced: peripheral blood. These receptor sequences come from a man in his sixties with COVID-19, enrolled during active disease. CDR3s include the opening cysteine and the closing phenylalanine or tryptophan. Each record gives: CDR3 DNA, CDR3 protein, V gene, J gene, D gene. D genes are given only for firm matches.

CDR3nt: TGTGCCAGCAGCCAGCAGGGTTCTAATGTAGCTTTCTTT; CDR3aa: CASSQQGSNVAFF; v_gene: TRBV3-1/TRBV3-2; j_gene: TRBJ1-1; d_gene: -
CDR3nt: TGTGCCAGCAGTGAAAGGGGATGGAGAAATCAGCCCCAGCATTTT; CDR3aa: CASSERGWRNQPQHF; v_gene: TRBV25-1; j_gene: TRBJ1-5; d_gene: -
CDR3nt: TGTGCCAGCAGTTTTGCCGGGAACACTGAAGCTTTCTTT; CDR3aa: CASSFAGNTEAFF; v_gene: TRBV12-3/TRBV12-4; j_gene: TRBJ1-1; d_gene: -
CDR3nt: TGTGCCACCAGTGATCCGAGCGGACAGGGACTTACAGATACGCAGTATTTT; CDR3aa: CATSDPSGQGLTDTQYF; v_gene: TRBV24-1; j_gene: TRBJ2-3; d_gene: TRBD1
CDR3nt: TGCAGCACACGGGGACAGGGCACCGGGGAGCTGTTTTTT; CDR3aa: CSTRGQGTGELFF; v_gene: TRBV29-1; j_gene: TRBJ2-2; d_gene: TRBD1
CDR3nt: TGTGCCAGCAGCAGACAGCTAACCTACGAGCAGTACTTC; CDR3aa: CASSRQLTYEQYF; v_gene: TRBV7-2; j_gene: TRBJ2-7; d_gene: -
CDR3nt: TGCGCCAGCAGCGAGCAGGGGGCGGGTGGGGCCAACGTCCTGACTTTC; CDR3aa: CASSEQGAGGANVLTF; v_gene: TRBV5-1; j_gene: TRBJ2-6; d_gene: TRBD1
CDR3nt: TGTGCCAGCTCACCACCCGGGGTCCAAGCTGAAGCTTTCTTT; CDR3aa: CASSPPGVQAEAFF; v_gene: TRBV18; j_gene: TRBJ1-1; d_gene: -
CDR3nt: TGTGCCAGCAGCGGATCCGGGAGCTCCTACAATGAGCAGTTCTTC; CDR3aa: CASSGSGSSYNEQFF; v_gene: TRBV4-2; j_gene: TRBJ2-1; d_gene: -
CDR3nt: TGTGCCAGCTCACCTCTCCGGGACACAGAAGCTTTCTTT; CDR3aa: CASSPLRDTEAFF; v_gene: TRBV18; j_gene: TRBJ1-1; d_gene: -
CDR3nt: TGTGCCAGCAGCCCCGCAGGCAGGGCTAACTATGGCTACACCTTC; CDR3aa: CASSPAGRANYGYTF; v_gene: TRBV7-9; j_gene: TRBJ1-2; d_gene: -
CDR3nt: TGTGCCAGCAGCCTTACTATAGCGGGGGGCGACAATGAGCAGTTCTTC; CDR3aa: CASSLTIAGGDNEQFF; v_gene: TRBV4-2; j_gene: TRBJ2-1; d_gene: TRBD2
CDR3nt: TGTGCCAGCAGCCCACTACGGACAGGGGGGGTCTATGGCTACACCTTC; CDR3aa: CASSPLRTGGVYGYTF; v_gene: TRBV2; j_gene: TRBJ1-2; d_gene: TRBD1
CDR3nt: TGTGCCAGCAGTACAGGGGCCCGGAACACTGAAGCTTTCTTT; CDR3aa: CASSTGARNTEAFF; v_gene: TRBV7-2; j_gene: TRBJ1-1; d_gene: TRBD1
CDR3nt: TGTGCCAGCAGCCAAGCGGTTGGCGGGGCTACCCAAGAGACCCAGTACTTC; CDR3aa: CASSQAVGGATQETQYF; v_gene: TRBV3-1/TRBV3-2; j_gene: TRBJ2-5; d_gene: -
CDR3nt: TGTGCCAGCACACCCGGGACAGGGAAAACTGAAGCTTTCTTT; CDR3aa: CASTPGTGKTEAFF; v_gene: TRBV7-8; j_gene: TRBJ1-1; d_gene: TRBD1